Listed below are T cell receptor beta chains from one sample, sequenced in a study of cytomegalovirus exposure and HLA in healthy donors. Using immunoSEQ multiplex PCR, the repertoire was profiled, and TCRdb retains in-frame clones only, with some absent. The data hold about 160,000 clones, with approximately 96% observed a single time. The specimen was PBMCs. Receptors were obtained from a woman between 18 and 29 years old in good health and CMV-seronegative. Both conserved end residues are part of each CDR3. Each record gives: V gene, J gene, D gene, clone size, CDR3 protein, CDR3 DNA. The D gene is left open where the match is weak. Clone sizes are given selectively: once, few, many, or a class where the clone is expanded.

TRBV7-2	TRBJ2-7	TRBD1	NA	CASSLRQGNTYEQYF	TGTGCCAGCAGCTTAAGACAGGGGAACACCTACGAGCAGTACTTC
TRBV19	TRBJ2-5	TRBD2	NA	CASRGSGVETQYF	TGTGCCAGCCGAGGTAGCGGGGTGGAGACCCAGTACTTC
TRBV6-5	TRBJ1-1	NA	NA	CASSATVGTEAFF	TGTGCCAGCAGCGCAACAGTAGGCACTGAAGCTTTCTTT
TRBV7-2	TRBJ2-4	NA	NA	CASSPRLRGLDIQYF	TGTGCCAGCAGCCCCCGGCTAAGGGGGTTGGACATTCAGTACTTC
TRBV11-3	TRBJ2-1	TRBD2	NA	CASSLRASGANEQFF	TGTGCCAGCAGCTTAAGAGCTAGCGGGGCCAATGAGCAGTTCTTC
TRBV11-2	TRBJ2-2	NA	once	CASSLVKGAGELFF	TGTGCCAGCAGCTTGGTAAAGGGGGCCGGGGAGCTGTTTTTT
TRBV29-1	TRBJ2-6	NA	once	CSVEGSFSGANVLTF	TGCAGCGTTGAAGGTTCTTTCTCTGGGGCCAACGTCCTGACTTTC
TRBV5-6	TRBJ2-7	NA	NA	CASSSQVPYEQYF	TGTGCCAGCAGCTCACAGGTCCCCTACGAGCAGTACTTC
TRBV6-1	TRBJ1-1	NA	NA	CASSEGRGLAEAFF	TGTGCCAGCAGTGAGGGCAGGGGATTGGCTGAAGCTTTCTTT
TRBV11-1	TRBJ1-1	NA	NA	CASSLQGQRTEAFF	TGTGCCAGCAGCCTACAGGGACAAAGGACTGAAGCTTTCTTT
TRBV5-1	TRBJ2-7	TRBD1	NA	CASSIQGTVSSYEQYF	TGCGCCAGCAGCATACAAGGGACAGTATCCTCCTACGAGCAGTACTTC
TRBV19	TRBJ1-1	TRBD1	NA	CASRTGEGEAFF	TGTGCCAGTAGGACAGGGGAAGGTGAAGCTTTCTTT
TRBV30	TRBJ1-1	TRBD1	NA	CAWKGAARPAFF	TGTGCCTGGAAGGGGGCAGCCAGGCCAGCTTTCTTT
TRBV7-2	TRBJ1-1	NA	NA	CASSLVRQGSVGTEAFF	TGTGCCAGCAGCTTAGTTAGGCAGGGATCGGTCGGCACTGAAGCTTTCTTT
TRBV27	TRBJ2-2	NA	once	CASKPGGTVGELFF	TGTGCCAGCAAACCGGGGGGGACAGTCGGGGAGCTGTTTTTT
TRBV11-3	TRBJ2-2	NA	NA	CASSVTANTGELFF	TGTGCCAGCAGCGTGACTGCGAACACCGGGGAGCTGTTTTTT
TRBV7-2	TRBJ1-2	NA	NA	CASSLVAKNYGYTF	TGTGCCAGCAGCTTAGTGGCCAAGAACTATGGCTACACCTTC
TRBV6-5	TRBJ2-3	NA	NA	CASSYTGRDTDTQYF	TGTGCCAGCAGTTACACTGGACGGGACACAGATACGCAGTATTTT